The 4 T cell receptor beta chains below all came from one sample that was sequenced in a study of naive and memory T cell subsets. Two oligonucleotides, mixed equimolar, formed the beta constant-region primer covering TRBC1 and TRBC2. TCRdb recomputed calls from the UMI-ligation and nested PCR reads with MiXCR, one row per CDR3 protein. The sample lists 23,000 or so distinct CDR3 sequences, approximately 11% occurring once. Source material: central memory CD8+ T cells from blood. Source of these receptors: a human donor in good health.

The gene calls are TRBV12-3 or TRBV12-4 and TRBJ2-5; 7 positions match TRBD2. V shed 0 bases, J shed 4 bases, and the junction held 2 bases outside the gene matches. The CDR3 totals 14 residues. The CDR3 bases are TGTGCCAGCAGTTTAGCGGGAGGGCGAGAGACCCAGTACTTC. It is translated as CASSLAGGRETQYF.

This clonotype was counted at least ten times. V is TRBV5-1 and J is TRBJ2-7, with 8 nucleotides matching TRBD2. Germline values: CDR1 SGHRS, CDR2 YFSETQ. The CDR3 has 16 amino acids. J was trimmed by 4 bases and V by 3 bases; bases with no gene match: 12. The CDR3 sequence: CASSSVAGFLKYEQYF. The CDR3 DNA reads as TGCGCCAGCAGCTCCGTAGCGGGATTCTTAAAATACGAGCAGTACTTC.

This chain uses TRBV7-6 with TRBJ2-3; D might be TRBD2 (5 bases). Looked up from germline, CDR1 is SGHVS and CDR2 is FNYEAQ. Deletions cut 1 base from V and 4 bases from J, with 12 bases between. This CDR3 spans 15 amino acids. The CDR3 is CASSLEANGADTQYF. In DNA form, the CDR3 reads TGTGCCAGCAGCTTAGAGGCGAACGGGGCAGATACGCAGTATTTT.

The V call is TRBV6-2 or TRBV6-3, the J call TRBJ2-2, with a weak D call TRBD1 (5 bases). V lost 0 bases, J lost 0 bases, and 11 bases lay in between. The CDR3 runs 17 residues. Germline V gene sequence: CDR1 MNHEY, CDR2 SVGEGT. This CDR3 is CASSYSIGHTNTGELFF. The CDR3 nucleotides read TGTGCCAGCAGTTACTCGATCGGACATACGAACACCGGGGAGCTGTTTTTT.